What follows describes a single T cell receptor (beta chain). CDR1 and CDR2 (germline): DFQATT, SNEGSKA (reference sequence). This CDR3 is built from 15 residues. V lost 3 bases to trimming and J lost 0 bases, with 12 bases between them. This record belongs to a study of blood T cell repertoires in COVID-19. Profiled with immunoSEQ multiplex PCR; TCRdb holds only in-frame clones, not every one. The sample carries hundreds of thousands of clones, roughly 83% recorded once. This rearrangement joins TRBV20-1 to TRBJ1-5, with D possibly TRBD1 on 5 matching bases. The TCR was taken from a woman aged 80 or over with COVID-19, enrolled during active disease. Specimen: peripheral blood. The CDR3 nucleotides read TGCAGTGCTAGTGGGACCGACTATAGCAATCAGCCCCAGCATTTT. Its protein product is CSASGTDYSNQPQHF.